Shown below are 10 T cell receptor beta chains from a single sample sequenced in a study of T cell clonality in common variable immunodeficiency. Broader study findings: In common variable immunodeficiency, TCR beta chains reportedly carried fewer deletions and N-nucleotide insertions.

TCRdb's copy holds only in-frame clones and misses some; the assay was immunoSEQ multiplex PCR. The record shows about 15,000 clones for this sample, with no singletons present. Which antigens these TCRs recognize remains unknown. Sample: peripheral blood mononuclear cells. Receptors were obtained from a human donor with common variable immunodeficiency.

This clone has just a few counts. The sequenced part of the CDR3 DNA is TGCGCCAGCAGGGCGGGGAGTGACTATGGC. Protein: CASRAGSDYG. From start to end, the CDR3 is CASRAGSDYGYTF. The genes are TRBV5-1 and TRBJ1-2, with unresolved D. The missing CDR3 end, 3 residues past where the read stops, is filled in from the germline J gene. The germline CDR1 and CDR2 sequences are SGHRS and YFSETQ. This CDR3 comprises 13 residues. V was trimmed by 5 bases and J by 3 bases, leaving 11 bases between them. Full variable domain (missing parts from reference TRBV5-1 and TRBJ1-2): KAGVTQTPRYLIKTRGQQVTLSCSPISGHRSVSWYQQTPGQGLQFLFEYFSETQRNKGNFPGRFSGRQFSNSRSEMNVSTLELGDSALYLCASRAGSDYGYTFGSGTRLTVV.

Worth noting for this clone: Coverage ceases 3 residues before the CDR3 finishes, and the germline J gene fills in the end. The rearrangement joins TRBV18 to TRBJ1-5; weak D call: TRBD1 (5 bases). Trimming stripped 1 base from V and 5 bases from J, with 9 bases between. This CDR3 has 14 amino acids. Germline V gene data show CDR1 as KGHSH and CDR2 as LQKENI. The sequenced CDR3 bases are TGTGCCAGCTCACCACTGGCAGGGTATCAGCCC. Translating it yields CASSPLAGYQP. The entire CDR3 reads CASSPLAGYQPQHF.

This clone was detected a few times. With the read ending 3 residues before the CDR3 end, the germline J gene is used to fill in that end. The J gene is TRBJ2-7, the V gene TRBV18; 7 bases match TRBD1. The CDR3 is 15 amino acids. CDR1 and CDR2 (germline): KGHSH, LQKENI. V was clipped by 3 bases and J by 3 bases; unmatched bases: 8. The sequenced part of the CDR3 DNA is TGTGCCAGCTCACCCTCCAGGGGGAAGGGCTACGAG. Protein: CASSPSRGKGYE. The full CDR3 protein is CASSPSRGKGYEQYF.

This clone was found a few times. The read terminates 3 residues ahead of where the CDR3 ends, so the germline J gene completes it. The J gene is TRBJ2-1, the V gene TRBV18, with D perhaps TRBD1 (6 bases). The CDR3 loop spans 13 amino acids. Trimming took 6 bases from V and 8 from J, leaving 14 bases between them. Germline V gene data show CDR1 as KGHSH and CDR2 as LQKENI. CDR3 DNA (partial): TGTGCCAGCTCCCTACTACAGGGAGATGAG. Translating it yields CASSLLQGDE. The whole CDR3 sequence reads CASSLLQGDEQFF.

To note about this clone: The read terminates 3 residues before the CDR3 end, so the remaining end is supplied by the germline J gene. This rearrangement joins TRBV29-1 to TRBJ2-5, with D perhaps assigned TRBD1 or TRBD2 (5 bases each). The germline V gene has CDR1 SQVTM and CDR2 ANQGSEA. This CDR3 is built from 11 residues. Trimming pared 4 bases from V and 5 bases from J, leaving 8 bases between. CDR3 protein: CSVVEGETQYF. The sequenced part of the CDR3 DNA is TGCAGCGTTGTCGAGGGGGAGACC.

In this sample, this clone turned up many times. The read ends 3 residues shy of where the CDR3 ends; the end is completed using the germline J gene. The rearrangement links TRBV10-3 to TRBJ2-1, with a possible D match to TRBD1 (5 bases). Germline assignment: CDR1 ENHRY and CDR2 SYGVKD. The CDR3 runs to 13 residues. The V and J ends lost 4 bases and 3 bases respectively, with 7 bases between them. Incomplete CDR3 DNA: TGTGCCATCAGTGGAGACAGCTACAATGAG. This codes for CAISGDSYNE. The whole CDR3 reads CAISGDSYNEQFF.

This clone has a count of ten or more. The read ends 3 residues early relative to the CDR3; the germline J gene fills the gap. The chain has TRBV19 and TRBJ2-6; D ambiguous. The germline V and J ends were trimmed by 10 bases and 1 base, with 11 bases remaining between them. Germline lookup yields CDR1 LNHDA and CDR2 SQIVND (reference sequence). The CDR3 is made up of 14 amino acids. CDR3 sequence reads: CATQGFSGANVLTF. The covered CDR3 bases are TGTGCCACCCAAGGGTTTTCTGGGGCCAACGTC.

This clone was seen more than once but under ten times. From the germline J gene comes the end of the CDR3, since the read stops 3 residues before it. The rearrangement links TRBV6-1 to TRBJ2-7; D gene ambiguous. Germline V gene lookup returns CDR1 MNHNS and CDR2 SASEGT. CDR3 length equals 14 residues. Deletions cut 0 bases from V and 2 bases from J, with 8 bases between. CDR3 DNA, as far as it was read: TGTGCCAGCAGTGAAGCGCGGCTGGCCTACGAG. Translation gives CASSEARLAYE. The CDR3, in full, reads CASSEARLAYEQYF.

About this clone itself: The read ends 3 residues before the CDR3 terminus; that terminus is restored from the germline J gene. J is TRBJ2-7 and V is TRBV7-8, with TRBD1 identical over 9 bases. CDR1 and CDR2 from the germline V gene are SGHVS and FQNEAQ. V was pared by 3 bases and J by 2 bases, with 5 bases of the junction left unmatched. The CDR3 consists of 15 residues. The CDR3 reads CASSFGTGQTYEQYF. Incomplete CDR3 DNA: TGTGCCAGCAGCTTCGGGACAGGGCAGACCTACGAG.

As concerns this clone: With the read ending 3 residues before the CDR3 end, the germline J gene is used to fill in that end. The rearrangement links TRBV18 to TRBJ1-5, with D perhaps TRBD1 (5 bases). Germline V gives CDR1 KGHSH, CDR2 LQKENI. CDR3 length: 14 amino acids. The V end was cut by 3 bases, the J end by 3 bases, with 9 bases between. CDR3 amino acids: CASSPTAFNQPQHF. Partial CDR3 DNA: TGTGCCAGCTCACCGACAGCGTTCAATCAGCCC.